This T cell receptor beta chain was profiled in a study of blood T cell repertoires in COVID-19. Authors' data handling: Quantification of nucleated cells was approximated via reference gene primer amplification. Generated by immunoSEQ multiplex PCR, the TCRdb table keeps only in-frame clones and is missing some. V and J calls and clone size come straight from that table; D and trimming were deduced from the DNA. The table records about 26,000 clones, 82% of them present only once. The CDR3 runs to 15 residues. Germline CDR1 and CDR2: LGHNA and YSLEER. V shed 8 bases and J shed 0 bases, with 14 bases lying between them.

Sequencing was performed on peripheral blood. The chain combines TRBV4-3 with TRBJ1-5; D possibly corresponds to TRBD1 (5 bases). The sequence was collected from a human donor in a cohort sampled during active COVID-19. The CDR3 nucleotides read TGCGCCAGCCGGGACTCTGATTCTAGCAATCAGCCCCAGCATTTT. Translating gives CASRDSDSSNQPQHF.